The rows below give T cell receptor beta chains drawn from one sample of a study of T cells in Graves' hyperthyroidism and ophthalmopathy. TCRdb reprocessed the multiplex PCR reads with MiXCR, giving one entry per CDR3 protein. The profile shows about 690,000 distinct CDR3 sequences, 17% of them singletons. Sequenced material: blood. The receptors derive from a man in his forties or fifties with Graves' hyperthyroidism. Both conserved end residues are part of each CDR3. The order of the fields is D gene, clone size, V gene, J gene, CDR3 DNA, CDR3 protein. D genes are given only for firm matches. Clone size is given for some rows only: seen once, a few or many times, or a class if the clone is expanded.

D: -
size: -
V: TRBV20-1
J: TRBJ2-1
DNA: TGCAGTGCCGCCGAGCGGAGGGGGGCTATCTACAATGAGCAGTTCTTC
CDR3: CSAAERRGAIYNEQFF

D: -
size: few
V: TRBV12-3/TRBV12-4
J: TRBJ1-2
DNA: TGTGCCAGCAGTCCCTATGGGAACTATGGCTACACCTTC
CDR3: CASSPYGNYGYTF

D: TRBD1
size: few
V: TRBV19
J: TRBJ1-2
DNA: TGTGCCAGCGTGGACAGGGACTATGGCTACACCTTC
CDR3: CASVDRDYGYTF

D: TRBD2
size: few
V: TRBV28
J: TRBJ2-3
DNA: TGTGCCAGCAGACTTATAGCGGGGAGGGATACGCAGTATTTT
CDR3: CASRLIAGRDTQYF

D: TRBD2
size: many
V: TRBV6-1
J: TRBJ2-7
DNA: TGTGCCAGCAGTGAAGGGCGGGGGAGCTCCTACGAGCAGTACTTC
CDR3: CASSEGRGSSYEQYF

D: -
size: once
V: TRBV28
J: TRBJ1-1
DNA: TGTGCCAGCAGGATAGAGTCAGGGAACACTGAAGCTTTCTTT
CDR3: CASRIESGNTEAFF

D: -
size: many
V: TRBV27
J: TRBJ2-5
DNA: TGTGCCAGCAGTCGACGGAGGGGCCAAGAGACCCAGTACTTC
CDR3: CASSRRRGQETQYF

D: TRBD1
size: many
V: TRBV28
J: TRBJ2-3
DNA: TGTGCCAGCAGTCGCACCGGGACAGTCCTCACAGATACGCAGTATTTT
CDR3: CASSRTGTVLTDTQYF

D: TRBD2
size: -
V: TRBV7-9
J: TRBJ2-3
DNA: TGTGCCAGCAGCACTGGAAGCGGGAGTTACGGCACAGATACGCAGTATTTT
CDR3: CASSTGSGSYGTDTQYF

D: -
size: few
V: TRBV7-9
J: TRBJ2-7
DNA: TGTGCCAGCAGCCCCAAGCGAGGACGGGGCTACGAGCAGTACTTC
CDR3: CASSPKRGRGYEQYF

D: -
size: few
V: TRBV7-2
J: TRBJ2-3
DNA: TGTGCCAGCAGCTTAGAGACTACAGATACGCAGTATTTT
CDR3: CASSLETTDTQYF

D: -
size: -
V: TRBV12-3/TRBV12-4
J: TRBJ1-4
DNA: TGTGCCAGCAGTATCCGGGAAACTAATGAAAAACTGTTTTTT
CDR3: CASSIRETNEKLFF

D: TRBD1
size: many
V: TRBV30
J: TRBJ1-4
DNA: TGTGCCTGGAGTCCGGGACAGGGCCATGAAAAACTGTTTTTT
CDR3: CAWSPGQGHEKLFF

D: TRBD2
size: -
V: TRBV28
J: TRBJ2-3
DNA: TGTGCCAGCGGACTAGCGGGAGGTCTCACAGATACGCAGTATTTT
CDR3: CASGLAGGLTDTQYF

D: TRBD1
size: few
V: TRBV7-2
J: TRBJ2-5
DNA: TGTGCCAGCAGCTCTAACAGGGGGATGCAGACCCAGTACTTC
CDR3: CASSSNRGMQTQYF

D: -
size: many
V: TRBV28
J: TRBJ2-4
DNA: TGTGCCAGCTCTCAAATGGGCGCAGGGTCGGACATTCAGTACTTC
CDR3: CASSQMGAGSDIQYF

D: TRBD1
size: few
V: TRBV6-6
J: TRBJ1-4
DNA: TGTGCCAGCAGTTACTTTGTGGGACAGTCGAATGAAAAACTGTTTTTT
CDR3: CASSYFVGQSNEKLFF

D: -
size: -
V: TRBV29-1
J: TRBJ1-3
DNA: TGCAGCGTTGAAACTCCACACTCTGGAAACACCATATATTTT
CDR3: CSVETPHSGNTIYF

D: TRBD1
size: few
V: TRBV7-9
J: TRBJ2-3
DNA: TGTGCCAGCAGCTTAGAATTGGGACAGGAGCTCACAGATACGCAGTATTTT
CDR3: CASSLELGQELTDTQYF

D: TRBD2
size: few
V: TRBV9
J: TRBJ2-2
DNA: TGTGCCAGCAGCGTAGAGCCTAGCGGGCTTTCTCCGCTGTTTTTT
CDR3: CASSVEPSGLSPLFF

D: TRBD1
size: many
V: TRBV4-1
J: TRBJ2-7
DNA: TGCGCCAGCAGCCAGGAGGACAGGGGGCCTTCCTACGAGCAGTACTTC
CDR3: CASSQEDRGPSYEQYF

D: -
size: -
V: TRBV3-1
J: TRBJ1-1
DNA: TGTGCCAGCAGCCCCCTGGGATGGTCCCAGAACACTGAAGCTTTCTTT
CDR3: CASSPLGWSQNTEAFF

D: -
size: -
V: TRBV27
J: TRBJ2-5
DNA: TGTGCCAGCAGTCCAGATGGGGGAGGAGAGACCCAGTACTTC
CDR3: CASSPDGGGETQYF

D: -
size: -
V: TRBV30
J: TRBJ1-2
DNA: TGTGCCTGGAGTTATAGGGGTTCTGGCTACACCTTC
CDR3: CAWSYRGSGYTF

D: -
size: many
V: TRBV28
J: TRBJ1-2
DNA: TGTGCCACCGACAGACTCACCGTAACTAACTATGGCTACACCTTC
CDR3: CATDRLTVTNYGYTF

D: TRBD1
size: many
V: TRBV7-8
J: TRBJ1-4
DNA: TGTGCCAGCAGCCTATATTCGGCGGGACAGGGGAATGAAAAACTGTTTTTT
CDR3: CASSLYSAGQGNEKLFF